Given below is one TCR beta chain in context. The antigen is unknown. The data were taken from a study of T cell responses to AZD1222 COVID-19 vaccine. Study background: Second doses were pooled across both intervals (about 4 or about 12 weeks). Notes on the study in general: Among spike-specific TCRs, nearly half reportedly target unmutated variant regions. It should be noted that donors were predominantly white British and more often female, and clonal diversity was possibly underestimated. Among vaccine-associated CD4 TCRs, coverage spanned spike, with dominance at 160-218 and 743-854.

The CDR3 totals 14 residues. V lost 4 bases to trimming and J lost 3 bases; unmatched junction nucleotides: 4. Germline V gives CDR1 ENHRY, CDR2 SYGVKD. The data were produced by immunoSEQ multiplex PCR, yet TCRdb's version contains in-frame clones alone and is incomplete. The table has about 100,000 clones, 88% seen once; the top ten hold roughly 2%. The V and J genes are TRBV10-3 and TRBJ2-7; TRBD1 aligns across 9 bases. This sample comprised peripheral blood, obtained on day 0 of AZD1222 vaccination. This receptor was identified in an adult in good health. The CDR3 region has the DNA TGTGCCATCAGTGGCCCGGACAGGGGCTACGAGCAGTACTTC. It is translated as CAISGPDRGYEQYF.